This entry lists 7 T cell receptor beta chains sequenced from one sample in a study of CD8 T cells in Susac syndrome. When the RNA was reverse transcribed, random hexamers were used with an input of roughly 0.45 to 1 ug. TCRdb processed the immunoSEQ multiplex PCR reads anew with MiXCR; each CDR3 protein has one entry. Altogether approximately 190,000 distinct CDR3 sequences are present, around 95% being singletons, with the ten largest covering approximately 0.1%. Sequenced: CD4+ T cells from PBMCs. The receptors were sampled from a human donor with Susac syndrome.

This clonotype was recorded only once. The chain carries TRBV12-3 or TRBV12-4 and TRBJ2-1; the D gene is possibly TRBD1 (5 bases). This CDR3 is built from 13 residues. Trimming pared 4 bases from V and 5 bases from J, leaving 9 bases between. This CDR3 is CASSSGHHNEQFF. The CDR3 nucleotides read TGTGCCAGCAGTTCTGGACACCACAATGAGCAGTTCTTC.

The chain employs TRBV11-2 and TRBJ2-3; D gene uncertain. This CDR3 comprises 14 residues. V was shortened by 2 bases and J by 2 bases, with 8 bases between the two germline ends. The germline V gene has CDR1 SGHAT and CDR2 FQNNGV. CDR3 loop: CASSLRALTDTQYF. CDR3 sequence (DNA): TGTGCCAGCAGCTTACGGGCACTCACAGATACGCAGTATTTT.

The V and J genes are TRBV9 and TRBJ2-1; 11 nucleotides align to TRBD1. This CDR3 spans 17 amino acids. Germline loops: CDR1 SGDLS, CDR2 YYNGEE. V lost 4 bases, J lost 7 bases, and 13 bases stayed unmatched. Here the CDR3 DNA reads TGTGCCAGCAGCTTCCTGTGGGGGACAGGGGGTGTGAATGAGCAGTTCTTC. Encoded protein: CASSFLWGTGGVNEQFF. Complete variable domain (other parts from reference TRBV9 and TRBJ2-1): DSGVTQTPKHLITATGQRVTLRCSPRSGDLSVYWYQQSLDQGLQFLIQYYNGEERAKGNILERFSAQQFPDLHSELNLSSLELGDSALYFCASSFLWGTGGVNEQFFGPGTRLTVL.

CDR3 region: CASSSRQGHMAGELFF. The CDR3, as DNA: TGTGCCAGCAGCTCTCGACAGGGGCACATGGCCGGGGAGCTGTTTTTT. The chain uses TRBV7-6 and TRBJ2-2, with 8 bases that match TRBD1. Trimming at V came to 4 bases and at J to 6 bases, leaving 10 bases not matched to a gene. The germline V gene has CDR1 SGHVS and CDR2 FNYEAQ. This CDR3 comprises 16 residues. The full variable domain, with the rest looked up from reference TRBV7-6 and TRBJ2-2, is GAGVSQSPRYKVTKRGQDVALRCDPISGHVSLYWYRQALGQGPEFLTYFNYEAQQDKSGLPNDRFSAERPEGSISTLTIQRTEQRDSAMYRCASSSRQGHMAGELFFGEGSRLTVL.

V gene TRBV25-1 combines with J gene TRBJ2-5, with D maybe TRBD2 (5 bases). Germline V CDR1 and CDR2: MGHDK, SYGVNS. This CDR3 has 15 residues. V was clipped by 3 bases and J by 1 base, with 12 bases between them. The CDR3 coding sequence is TGTGCCAGCAGTGACCCTGGCCGGGGCCAAGAGACCCAGTACTTC. It is translated as CASSDPGRGQETQYF.

The rearrangement joins TRBV20-1 to TRBJ2-5; perhaps D is TRBD1 or TRBD2 (7 bases each). The CDR3 length is 14 residues. In germline, CDR1 is DFQATT, CDR2 SNEGSKA (reference sequence). V gave up 6 bases and J gave up 4 bases, with 18 bases separating them. In nucleotides, the CDR3 is TGCAGTGCCGACCCGGCAGGGGGGGTAGAGACCCAGTACTTC. Amino acid sequence: CSADPAGGVETQYF.

This clonotype was seen a few times. The rearrangement uses TRBV30 and TRBJ2-1; the match to TRBD2 covers 9 bases. The V gene end was trimmed by 2 bases and the J gene end by 3 bases; junction bases not matched to a gene: 2. Germline CDR1 is GTSNPN and CDR2 is SVGIG (reference sequence). CDR3 length equals 14 residues. The CDR3 nucleotides read TGTGCCTGGAGTTGGCGGGGGGGCTACAATGAGCAGTTCTTC. Its translation: CAWSWRGGYNEQFF.